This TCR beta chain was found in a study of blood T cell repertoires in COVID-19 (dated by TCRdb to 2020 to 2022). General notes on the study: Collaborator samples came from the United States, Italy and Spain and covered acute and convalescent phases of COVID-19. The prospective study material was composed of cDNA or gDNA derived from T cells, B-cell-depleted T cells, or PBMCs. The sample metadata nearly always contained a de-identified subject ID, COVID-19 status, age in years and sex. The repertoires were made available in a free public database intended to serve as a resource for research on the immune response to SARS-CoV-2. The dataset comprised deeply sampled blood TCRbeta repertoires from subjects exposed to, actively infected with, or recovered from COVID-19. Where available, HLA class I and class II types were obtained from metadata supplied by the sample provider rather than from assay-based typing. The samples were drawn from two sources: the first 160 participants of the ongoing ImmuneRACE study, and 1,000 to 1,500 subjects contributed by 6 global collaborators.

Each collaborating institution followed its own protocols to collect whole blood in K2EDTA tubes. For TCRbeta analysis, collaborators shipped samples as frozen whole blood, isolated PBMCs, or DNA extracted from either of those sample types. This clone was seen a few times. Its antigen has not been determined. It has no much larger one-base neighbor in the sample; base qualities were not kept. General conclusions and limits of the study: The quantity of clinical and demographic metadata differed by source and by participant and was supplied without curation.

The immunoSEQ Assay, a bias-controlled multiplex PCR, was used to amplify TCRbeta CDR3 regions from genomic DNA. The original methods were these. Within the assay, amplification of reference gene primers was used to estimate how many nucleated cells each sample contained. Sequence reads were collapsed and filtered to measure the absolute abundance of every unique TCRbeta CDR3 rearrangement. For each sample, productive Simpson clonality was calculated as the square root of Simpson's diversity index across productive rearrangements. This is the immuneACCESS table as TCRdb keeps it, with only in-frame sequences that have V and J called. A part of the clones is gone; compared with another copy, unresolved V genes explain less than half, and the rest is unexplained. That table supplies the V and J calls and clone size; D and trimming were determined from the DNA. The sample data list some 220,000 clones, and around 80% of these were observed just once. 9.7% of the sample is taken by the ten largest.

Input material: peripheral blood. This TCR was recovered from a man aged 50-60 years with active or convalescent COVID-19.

The nucleotide sequence reads TGTGCCAGCAGCTTGCGGCAGGGGATTACTGAAAAACTGTTTTTT. This is translated as CASSLRQGITEKLFF. The chain is assembled from TRBV5-4 and TRBJ1-4; TRBD1 is a weak D gene call, 6 bases matching. Its CDR3 holds 15 amino acids, cysteine through phenylalanine. The retained sequence is limited to the CDR3, 45 bases, with the frame set at the first base. V is shortened by 1 base, J by 7 bases, and the region joining them spans 14 bases. Looking up the germline V gene (reference sequence) yields CDR1 SGHNT and CDR2 YYREEE. Beyond the CDR3, the reference TRBV5-4 and TRBJ1-4 genes provide the residues; the full variable domain reads: ETGVTQSPTHLIKTRGQQVTLRCSSQSGHNTVSWYQQALGQGPQFIFQYYREEENGRGNFPPRFSGLQFPNYSSELNVNALELDDSALYLCASSLRQGITEKLFFGSGTQLSVL.